The 3 T cell receptor beta chains below come from one sample, sequenced in a study of vaccination effects on CD4 cells after COVID-19. These receptors have no identified antigens. Method: immunoSEQ multiplex PCR; TCRdb's copy keeps in-frame clones and lacks some. The repertoire consists of approximately 37,000 clones, with approximately 70% occurring once and the leading ten covering about 8.4%. When around nine days of culture had elapsed, CD4+ T cells were isolated. Participants were given two doses of BNT162b2 or mRNA-1273 vaccine. Specimen: CD4+ T cells from PBMCs cultured without peptide, collected after COVID-19 vaccination. The origin of the receptors is a human donor who received a COVID-19 vaccine.

The J gene is TRBJ2-5, the V gene TRBV18; D is perhaps TRBD2 (5 bases). The CDR3 contains 12 residues. Germline V gene lookup returns CDR1 KGHSH and CDR2 LQKENI. V was pared by 6 bases and J by 5 bases, with 10 bases between. For the CDR3, the DNA is TGTGCCAGCTCTCCCGCGGGTGAGACCCAGTACTTC. As protein: CASSPAGETQYF.

A few counts support this clone. This chain connects TRBV6-5 to TRBJ2-1; TRBD1 agrees at 10 bases. The CDR3 has 12 residues. V shed 6 bases, J shed 12 bases, and the junction held 5 bases outside the gene matches. From germline, CDR1 is MNHEY and CDR2 SVGAGI. The CDR3 DNA sequence: TGTGCCAGCAGGACAGGGGGCCCCCCGCAGTTCTTC. This encodes CASRTGGPPQFF.

The chain employs TRBV5-1 and TRBJ2-2; D is undetermined. The V gene lost 4 bases and the J gene lost 6 bases, with 16 bases spanning the gap. The CDR3 is made up of 15 amino acids. Germline CDR1 reads SGHRS; CDR2 reads YFSETQ. The CDR3 DNA reads TGCGCCAGCAGCATCGGGCAACAGTCTTCCGGGGAGCTGTTTTTT. Protein sequence: CASSIGQQSSGELFF.